The T cell receptor (beta chain) described here comes from a study of graft-versus-host responses after intestinal transplantation. Across the study: Each recipient received a multivisceral, liver-intestinal, or isolated intestinal graft. Whole-study results and caveats: The marrow of recipients harbored GvH clones, and ileum or blood showed some of them first.

Data came from immunoSEQ multiplex PCR; TCRdb stores just in-frame clones and leaves some out. The data show about 54,000 clones, about 89% seen once. Regarding this clone: The antigen remains unidentified.

This CDR3 region has 13 residues. The V end was cut by 3 bases, the J end by 4 bases, with 8 bases between. Germline CDR1 is SGDLS and CDR2 is YYNGEE. The V call is TRBV9, the J call TRBJ1-5; D possibly corresponds to TRBD1 (5 bases). The source was PBMCs, collected about 93 weeks after intestinal transplant. The receptor was derived from a human patient who received an intestinal transplant, so some T cells may come from the graft donor. The CDR3 sequence: CASSDRTNQPQHF. CDR3 nucleotides: TGTGCCAGCAGCGACAGGACAAATCAGCCCCAGCATTTT.